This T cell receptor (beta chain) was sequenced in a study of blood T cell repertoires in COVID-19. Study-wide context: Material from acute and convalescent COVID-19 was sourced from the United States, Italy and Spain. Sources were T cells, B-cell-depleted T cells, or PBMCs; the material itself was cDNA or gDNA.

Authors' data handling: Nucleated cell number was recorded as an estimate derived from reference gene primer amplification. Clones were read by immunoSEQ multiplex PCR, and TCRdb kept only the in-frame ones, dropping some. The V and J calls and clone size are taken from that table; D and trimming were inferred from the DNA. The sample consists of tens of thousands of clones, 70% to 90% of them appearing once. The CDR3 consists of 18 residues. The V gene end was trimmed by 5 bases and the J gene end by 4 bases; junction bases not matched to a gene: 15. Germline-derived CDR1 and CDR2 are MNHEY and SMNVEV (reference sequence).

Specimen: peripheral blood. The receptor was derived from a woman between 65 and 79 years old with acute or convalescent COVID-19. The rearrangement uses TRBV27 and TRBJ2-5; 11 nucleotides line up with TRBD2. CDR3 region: CASSLTFLSGRAAETQYF. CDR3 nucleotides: TGTGCCAGCAGTCTGACTTTTCTTAGCGGGAGGGCCGCAGAGACCCAGTACTTC.